A selection of T cell receptor beta chains follows, all from one sample in a study of T cells after yellow fever vaccination. TCRdb analysed the 5' RACE reads with MiXCR anew, one entry per CDR3 protein. The top ten hold 15% of the sample, which has some 350,000 distinct CDR3 sequences, approximately 6% seen once. This specimen was PBMCs, taken 5 days after the yellow fever booster vaccination. Every receptor here comes from a young man who received the YFV17D yellow fever vaccine. The CDR3 runs from the conserved cysteine through the conserved F or W. D genes are given only for firm matches.

v_call d_call cdr3_aa
TRBV5-1 - CASRNLPGSQETQYF
TRBV30 - CAWSNMGLGETQYF
TRBV6-6 - CASGVRETQYF
TRBV30 TRBD2 CAWRLAGGNYNEQFF
TRBV9 - CASSDRTGRYEQYF
TRBV12-3/TRBV12-4 - CASKGQEASTDTQYF
TRBV10-3 - CAIARETPYNEQFF
TRBV7-2 TRBD2 CASERLAGVETQYF
TRBV29-1 TRBD2 CSVERLAGQSEQYF
TRBV7-2 - CASSPILAGTGGETQYF
TRBV18 - CASSLMERTQYF
TRBV2 TRBD1 CASTTGVFGQGWFEAFF
TRBV28 - CASSYSIKPYEQYF
TRBV11-2 - CASSLGGTAGFF
TRBV7-2 - CASSLVGGNEQYF
TRBV6-5 TRBD2 CASSYSPLLLAGEETQYF
TRBV20-1 TRBD2 CSANSGRGTDTQYF
TRBV5-1 TRBD2 CASSFLAGTNTGELFF
TRBV7-2 TRBD1 CASSSGQWAYEQYF
TRBV30 - CAWSRGVTGELFF
TRBV6-5 TRBD2 CASSYGTSGRYEQYF
TRBV12-3/TRBV12-4 TRBD1 CASRGDRGNEQFF
TRBV5-1 - CASGRNEQFF
TRBV9 - CTSSPTSPMATGELFF
TRBV5-1 TRBD2 CASSRGGSREYEQYF
TRBV7-2 - CASSGRDIQIYEQYF
TRBV15 - CATASFGSGNEQYF
TRBV6-2/TRBV6-3 TRBD1 CASSDLPGQGQYF
TRBV6-2/TRBV6-3 TRBD2 CASSPDSGIYNEQFF
TRBV10-3 - CAGRGAGQETQYF
TRBV2 TRBD2 CASGTSGPMDEQFF
TRBV5-1 - CASSLHSGGTQPQHF
TRBV20-1 - CSARASVYSGDEQYF
TRBV5-1 - CASSSQFDEQFF
TRBV5-6 - CASSLAGDSPLHF
TRBV18 - CASSPGAGSYEQYF
TRBV19 TRBD2 CASSSLTSGYYNEQFF
TRBV4-3 - CASSRGYTDTQYF
TRBV6-1 - CASSPPLSGIGYEQYF
TRBV29-1 TRBD2 CSVKTPARVLAGVYEQYF
TRBV6-1 - CASQPVGGGYYEQYF
TRBV7-2 - CASSLAGGFAPGETQYF
TRBV29-1 TRBD1 CSVLKWDRETQYF
TRBV5-1 TRBD2 CASSLLAESYNEQFF
TRBV6-1 - CASIPWGSGANVLTF
TRBV18 - CASSPRDTIPDGYTF
TRBV18 - CASSPLGSYNEQFF
TRBV3-1 TRBD1 CASSQEGTGSYEQFF
TRBV9 - CASRGGYGSYNEQFF
TRBV18 - CASSPQGLKGYTF
TRBV29-1 TRBD1 CSASEDREIGIQYF
TRBV6-2/TRBV6-3 - CASSPPGEQYF
TRBV2 - CASSQRGAGANVLTF
TRBV18 - CASSPAIEGSEAFF
TRBV10-3 TRBD2 CAISLAGGSGEQYF